This T cell receptor beta chain derives from a study of cytomegalovirus exposure and HLA in healthy donors (dated by TCRdb to 2016 to 2017). Concerning the study at large: According to an earlier analysis of a few hundred of the donors, some 180 million T cells yielded 120 million or so unique TCR beta sequences and about 300 Gb of sequence data. Approximately 330 gigabases of sequencing data and around 85 million unique TCR sequences made up an early release that covered over 550 HLA-typed donors. The genetic ancestry cluster associated with self-reported Caucasian donors included 65% to 90% of the 350 to 500 genotyped donors. The study aimed to test whether cataloging public T cell receptors could reveal signatures of past pathogen exposure. Using immunosequencing, the study profiled T cell repertoires from some 670 subjects and related those repertoires to cytomegalovirus serostatus. Along with the approximately 700-subject first cohort, a separate validation cohort of over a hundred different subjects was used. To predict cytomegalovirus infection status, the study combined high-throughput TCR immunosequencing, statistical association of individual TCRs with disease status, and machine learning. A later analysis re-examined previously published TCR beta repertoires from about 670 donors and added high-resolution HLA genotyping to investigate patterns of TCR occurrence. Rather than using new phenotypic data, the later analysis identified candidate immune exposures from TCR beta sequences and from how often those sequences occurred across donors. In an earlier analysis of over 550 of the donors, high-throughput TCR beta sequencing was used to judge whether each TCR beta V gene segment behaved as functional or pseudogenic. Donor age, sex, ethnicity and CMV serostatus were collected together with the repertoire data. A later genetic analysis took genome-wide SNP genotypes for about 55% of the roughly 670 donors and used that subset as a discovery cohort. All discovery cohort repertoires had been generated using a single sequencing platform. HLA typing covered class I and class II loci at four-digit resolution. The number of donors typed differed by locus, with roughly 620-640 for A, B, C, DRB1 and DQB1, roughly 520 for DQA1, about 610 for DPA1, and around 430 for DPB1. Because of strong linkage in the cohort, roughly five DR-DQ haplotypes were treated as single units for association and clustering. On average, roughly 240,000 unique TCR beta nucleotide sequences were sequenced per donor among 398 genotyped donors of the cohort, with roughly 18% of those sequences being non-productive.

CDR1 and CDR2, looked up from the germline V gene, are ENHRY and SYGVKD. There are 14 amino acids in the CDR3, from cysteine to phenylalanine inclusive. Only the CDR3 DNA stays, 42 bases, in frame from base 1. V lost 6 bases and J lost 3 bases, and the count of bases not matched to a germline gene is 5. A remark on this clone: It has no known antigen specificity. Base qualities are not recorded, but no much larger clone differs from it by a single base.

The cohort consisted of fewer than 700 healthy bone marrow donors. All cohort members were sampled while nominally healthy, although unrecorded immune exposures were likely present. The donor tested CMV seropositive, placing the donor among the 289 seropositive members of the cohort. A peripheral blood sample was provided by each donor, and peripheral blood mononuclear cells were used for TCR beta sequencing. The Qiagen DNeasy Blood Extraction Kit was used to extract genomic DNA from the blood cell samples. What the authors observed across the whole study: In a later genetic analysis, fewer N-insertions in productive TCRs were reported among donors in an Asian-associated ancestry cluster than the roughly 640-donor mean. It was suggested by the authors that the approach could potentially be generalized to other disease states and immunological phenotypes. Strong co-occurrence of HLA alleles, especially DR and DQ, made assigning TCR associations to individual alleles difficult. A later analysis found that TCR association rates varied across HLA loci, with DRB1 alleles showing the most associated TCRs and HLA-C alleles the fewest. A cluster of highly shared sequence variants was judged likely to represent a technical artifact of the sequencing pipeline. In a later analysis, about 16,000 TCR beta sequences were associated with specific HLA alleles at a false discovery rate of 0.05. A further reported finding was that TCR beta sequences accurately predicted the HLA-A and HLA-B alleles for most subjects in the first cohort. Immune exposure information for the cohort was limited to CMV serostatus. Most TCR sequences were seen in very few donors, while some public TCRs were found in many individuals. Because HLA typing was missing for some donors at each locus, association tests included only the typed subset. Compared with equally common non-associated chains, HLA-associated TCR beta chains in a later analysis were more clonally expanded and had lower generation probabilities. In vitro tests confirmed that three of the cytomegalovirus-associated TCR beta chains recognize cytomegalovirus antigens. In an earlier analysis of about 600 of the donors, most TCR beta V segments appeared in productive rearrangements about 87% or about 30% of the time, broadly matching IMGT annotations. The presence/absence analyses assumed that sequencing depth was roughly uniform across donors, and that assumption may not be true. In a later analysis, most CMV-associated TCR beta chains were found to appear HLA-restricted, with HLA associations seemingly driven largely by CMV exposure. In a later genetic analysis, a missense DCLRE1C variant was associated with V-gene and J-gene trimming of TCR beta chains, and the association was replicated in an independent cohort. Correlated functional status among segregating V segments might be attributable to linkage disequilibrium, but an unknown experimental factor could not be ruled out. Because the 87-base-pair reads could not distinguish some IMGT-functional V segments, including TRBV6-2 and TRBV6-3, those segments were excluded. The earlier analysis of 587 of the donors excluded approximately 15 rarely observed V segments, including chromosome 9 orphons, because counts were too low. A total of roughly 160 TCR beta chains were listed by the study as associated with cytomegalovirus. This cohort had only TCR beta chains sequenced, and the lack of alpha or paired-chain data limited which features could be detected. In both the original and validation cohorts, the classifier was reported to diagnose cytomegalovirus status with high specificity and sensitivity. According to a later analysis, parvovirus B19, influenza, CMV and Epstein-Barr virus appeared linked to several top co-occurrence clusters.

To prepare the library, the immunoSEQ multiplex PCR assay was applied. For the multiplex PCR, a mixture combining 60 forward primers for TCR Vbeta segments and 13 reverse primers for TCR Jbeta segments was used. A multiplex PCR assay on genomic DNA amplified the CDR3 region of rearranged TCR beta genes. On the Illumina HiSeq System, the amplified TCR beta libraries were sequenced as 87-base-pair reads. The paper's processing steps were these. Across the roughly 670 repertoires, a later analysis counted 80 million or so unique TCR beta chains, 8.5 million to 12 million of which were shared by at least two donors. Raw reads were error-corrected and collapsed into unique sequences with a nearest-neighbor algorithm that merged closely related sequences to remove PCR and sequencing errors. CDR3 sequences were aligned to IMGT reference sequences to assign V, D and J gene segments. For a sequence to be retained, a match of at least six nucleotides to both a V gene segment and a J gene segment was required. Rearrangements were classified as productive when the CDR3 lacked stop codons and remained in frame with V and J, and all other rearrangements were classified as non-productive. Following IMGT convention, CDR3 was defined as the stretch from the second conserved V-encoded cysteine up to the conserved J-encoded phenylalanine. The earlier analysis of 500 to 600 of the donors excluded sequences that lacked an unambiguous match to a single V gene segment. In an earlier analysis of 587 of the donors, a V segment was called functional when productive rearrangements were above 56.7%, and segregating when the standard deviation between donors exceeded 5%. To diagnose cytomegalovirus status from the catalog of TCR beta chain sequences, a statistical classification framework was built. A later analysis assigned V and J genes by comparing TCR nucleotide sequences with IMGT/GENE-DB human TR gene sequences. A later analysis assigned CDR3 sequences and most-parsimonious VDJ recombination scenarios with the TCRdist pipeline. In a later analysis, each TCR beta chain was defined by its CDR3 amino acid sequence together with its V-gene family, and reads lacking a unique V-gene family were excluded. A later analysis removed roughly 590 highly shared, low-generation-probability nucleotide sequences to deal with suspected cross-contamination and a sequencing artifact. A later analysis calculated a clonal expansion index for each public chain from normalized within-repertoire ranks of inferred template counts. Generation probabilities in a later analysis came from a VDJ recombination model fitted to out-of-frame rearrangements, and those results were checked against IGoR. Hypergeometric tests were used in a later analysis to score TCR-TCR, TCR-HLA and TCR-CMV co-occurrence, with a repertoire-size bias correction applied to the TCR pairs. False discovery rates were estimated in a later analysis by permuting HLA or CMV assignments 20 times. In a later analysis, co-occurring TCRs were grouped using DBSCAN, with TCRdist sequence similarity added in when clustering inside HLA-allele-positive subsets. For co-occurrence clustering, repertoires with fewer than 30,000 or more than 120,000 public chains were excluded, along with roughly 5 repertoires with anomalous nucleotide sharing. TCRdb holds this immuneACCESS table with in-frame rearrangements only. Some clones are missing; in checked studies, unresolved V genes explain under half, and the rest has no known cause. The V and J calls and clone size were taken over from that table, and D and trimming were inferred from the DNA. For this sample the table gives roughly 160,000 clones, of which 82% were detected only once. The ten biggest clones cover roughly 8% of the sample.

The sequenced sample consisted of PBMCs. In this chain, TRBV10-3 is recombined with TRBJ2-7, and TRBD1 matches 10 of the central bases. This clonotype was sampled from a male donor in good health and CMV-seropositive. The DNA reads as follows: TGTGCCATCAGGGGGACAGGGGAGGGCTACGAGCAGTACTTC. Its protein is CAIRGTGEGYEQYF.